These 17 T cell receptor beta chains came from one sample sequenced in a study of T cell responses to AZD1222 COVID-19 vaccine. The data were produced by immunoSEQ multiplex PCR, yet TCRdb's version contains in-frame clones alone and is incomplete. The data show some 130,000 clones, with 84% seen just once and about 4% held by the top ten. The material was peripheral blood, obtained on day 0 of AZD1222 vaccination. These receptors were taken from an adult in good health.

The V and J genes are TRBV6-5 and TRBJ2-7; D not certain. Trimming removed 2 bases at V and 7 bases at J, with 12 bases between. Germline loops: CDR1 MNHEY, CDR2 SVGAGI. This CDR3 spans 13 amino acids. The CDR3 DNA follows: TGTGCCAGCAGTTACGGTCCACAATGGGAGCAGTACTTC. Amino acid sequence: CASSYGPQWEQYF.

The V and J genes are TRBV6-5 and TRBJ2-1; D call uncertain. The CDR3 loop spans 13 amino acids. CDR1 is MNHEY, CDR2 SVGAGI, per germline. V dropped 5 bases and J dropped 7 bases, with 12 bases sitting between them. The CDR3 is CASSTRTENEQFF. CDR3 bases: TGTGCCAGCAGTACCAGGACGGAAAATGAGCAGTTCTTC.

The chain is built from TRBV12-3 or TRBV12-4 and TRBJ2-1, with D perhaps TRBD2 (6 bases). The CDR3 length is 11 residues. Trimming stripped 4 bases from V and 15 bases from J, with 13 bases between. CDR3 bases: TGTGCCAGCAGTTCCGGGACTCTGAGGTTCTTC. This translates into CASSSGTLRFF.

V gene TRBV4-2 combines with J gene TRBJ2-2; unclear D gene. The germline V gene encodes CDR1 LGHNA and CDR2 YNFKEQ. The CDR3 contains 13 residues. Deletions cut 0 bases from V and 6 bases from J, with 5 bases between. This CDR3 is CASSQDFSGELFF. CDR3 in DNA: TGTGCCAGCAGCCAAGATTTCTCCGGGGAGCTGTTTTTT.

This clone appeared a single time. The gene calls are TRBV5-8 and TRBJ1-1; TRBD1 might be the D (5 bases). The CDR3 consists of 17 residues. The V end lost 1 base, the J end lost 0 bases, and 16 bases lay between the germline ends. In germline, CDR1 is SGHTS, CDR2 YDEGEE. The CDR3 region is CASSLPQTAFLNTEAFF. Written as DNA, the CDR3 is TGTGCCAGCAGCTTGCCCCAGACAGCGTTCCTGAACACTGAAGCTTTCTTT.

The chain links TRBV18 to TRBJ1-1; D uncertain. CDR3 length: 13 amino acids. Germline values: CDR1 KGHSH, CDR2 LQKENI. The V gene lost 3 bases and the J gene lost 1 base, with 6 bases spanning the gap. CDR3 nucleotides: TGTGCCAGCTCACCGAACACGAACACTGAAGCTTTCTTT. Encoded protein: CASSPNTNTEAFF.

V and J are TRBV3-1 (or the pseudogene TRBV3-2) and TRBJ1-1; unclear D gene. V shed 3 bases and J shed 1 base, with 9 bases lying between them. This CDR3 contains 14 residues. The germline V gene has CDR1 LGHDT and CDR2 YNNKEL (reference sequence). The CDR3 region has the DNA TGTGCCAGCAGCCATGGCCGAACGAACACTGAAGCTTTCTTT. Encoded protein: CASSHGRTNTEAFF.

This chain links TRBV12-5 with TRBJ1-2; 7 positions match TRBD1. The CDR3 has 18 amino acids. Germline lookup yields CDR1 LGHNT and CDR2 FRNRAP. Germline trimming cut 3 bases from V and 4 bases from J; bases unmatched to any gene: 17. CDR3 amino acids: CASGFLSDRWSGTYGYTF. As DNA, the CDR3 is TGTGCTAGTGGTTTCCTATCGGACAGGTGGTCCGGGACCTATGGCTACACCTTC.

Only one count was recorded for this clone. This sequence joins TRBV5-1 and TRBJ1-4; D not certain. The V end was cut by 0 bases, the J end by 5 bases, with 8 bases between. The CDR3 loop spans 14 amino acids. CDR1 is SGHRS, CDR2 YFSETQ, per germline. The CDR3 loop is CASSLVGRNEKLFF. CDR3 sequence (DNA): TGCGCCAGCAGCTTGGTGGGGAGGAATGAAAAACTGTTTTTT.

This chain connects TRBV6-1 to TRBJ2-7; possible D gene TRBD1, 5 bases. Trimming cost V 2 bases and J 3 bases, with 11 bases left between them. Germline CDR1 MNHNS, CDR2 SASEGT. The CDR3 runs 14 residues. The CDR3 DNA follows: TGTGCCAGCAGTGAATCGGCCAGGGACTACGAGCAGTACTTC. It codes for CASSESARDYEQYF.

This clone was observed once. Additional DNA sequences in this sample encode the identical CDR3. This chain connects TRBV5-4 to TRBJ2-3; D unresolved. V lost 0 bases, J lost 3 bases, and 5 bases lay in between. The CDR3 spans 13 residues. Germline V lookup: CDR1 SGHNT, CDR2 YYREEE (reference sequence). The CDR3: CASSLGGTDTQYF. The CDR3 DNA reads TGTGCCAGCAGCTTGGGAGGAACAGATACGCAGTATTTT.

The chain is built from TRBV7-3 and TRBJ1-5, with unresolved D. Germline V lookup: CDR1 SGHTA, CDR2 FQGTGA. The CDR3 length is 15 residues. The ends were cut back, 0 bases at V and 4 bases at J, with 10 bases in the middle. CDR3 in DNA: TGTGCCAGCAGCTTAACGGGTAGTCCAAATCAGCCCCAGCATTTT. This gives the protein CASSLTGSPNQPQHF.

This chain joins TRBV7-2 and TRBJ2-3; TRBD1 or TRBD2 may be the D gene (5 bases each). The germline CDR1 and CDR2 sequences are SGHTA and FQGNSA. V shed 2 bases and J shed 8 bases, with 11 bases lying between them. This CDR3 has 13 residues. The CDR3 loop is CASSLPGRVTQYF. The CDR3 DNA follows: TGTGCCAGCAGCTTACCGGGGCGGGTTACGCAGTATTTT. Based on the CDR3 plus reference TRBV7-2 and TRBJ2-3, the full variable domain is GAGVSQSPSNKVTEKGKDVELRCDPISGHTALYWYRQSLGQGLEFLIYFQGNSAPDKSGLPSDRFSAERTGGSVSTLTIQRTQQEDSAVYLCASSLPGRVTQYFGPGTRLTVL.

J is TRBJ1-2 and V is TRBV10-3; 11 nucleotides agree with TRBD1. The junction had 3 bases not matched to a gene; V was cut back by 6 bases and J by 3 bases. Germline loops: CDR1 ENHRY, CDR2 SYGVKD. This CDR3 has 14 residues. In nucleotides, the CDR3 is TGTGCCATCAGGAGGACAGGGGGCGACTATGGCTACACCTTC. Translation: CAIRRTGGDYGYTF.

This chain uses TRBV7-3 with TRBJ1-1; D gene unclear. This CDR3 spans 13 amino acids. With 5 bases removed from V and 0 bases from J, the gap between germline ends came to 7 bases. Germline CDR1 is SGHTA and CDR2 is FQGTGA. CDR3 protein: CASSTTVNTEAFF. The CDR3 DNA reads as TGTGCCAGCAGCACTACAGTGAACACTGAAGCTTTCTTT.

The V gene is TRBV4-1, the J gene TRBJ1-6; 7 nucleotides line up with TRBD1. The V gene end was trimmed by 0 bases and the J gene end by 5 bases; junction bases not matched to a gene: 4. This CDR3 has 16 residues. Germline values: CDR1 MGHRA, CDR2 YSYEKL. The CDR3: CASSQDKGANNSPLHF. The CDR3 bases are TGCGCCAGCAGCCAAGATAAGGGGGCAAATAATTCACCCCTCCACTTT.

The gene calls are TRBV2 and TRBJ1-3, with 8 bases that match TRBD1. V lost 6 bases to trimming and J lost 2 bases; unmatched junction nucleotides: 9. In germline, CDR1 is SNHLY, CDR2 FYNNEI. CDR3 size: 16 residues. The CDR3 DNA is TGTGCCAGCAGCTCAAGACAGGGGAGGACTGGAAACACCATATATTTT. This translates into CASSSRQGRTGNTIYF.